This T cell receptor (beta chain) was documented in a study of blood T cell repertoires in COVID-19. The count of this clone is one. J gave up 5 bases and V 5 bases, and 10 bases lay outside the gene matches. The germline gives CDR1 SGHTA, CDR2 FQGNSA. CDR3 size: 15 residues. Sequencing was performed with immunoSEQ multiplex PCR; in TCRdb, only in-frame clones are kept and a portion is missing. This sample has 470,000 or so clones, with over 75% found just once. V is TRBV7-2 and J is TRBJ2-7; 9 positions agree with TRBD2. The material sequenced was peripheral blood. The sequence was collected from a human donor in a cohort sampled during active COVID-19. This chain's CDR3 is CASSMTSGKLHEQYF. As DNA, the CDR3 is TGTGCCAGCAGCATGACTAGCGGAAAGTTGCACGAGCAGTACTTC.